Included here is one T cell receptor beta chain sequence, with context. This record comes from a study of blood T cells in healthy people across ages. V lost 4 bases, J lost 4 bases, and 17 bases lay in between. The CDR3 extends over 15 amino acids. In germline, CDR1 is SGHTA, CDR2 FQGTGA. The use of a sample-barcoded 5' primer and a J-beta primer mix characterized a second PCR of roughly 6 to 11 cycles. TCRdb independently ran MiXCR on the 5' RACE reads; one entry per CDR3 protein. The table shows 1.5 million to 2 million distinct CDR3 sequences, with roughly two fifths occurring only once. Sequencing was performed on blood. The chain joins TRBV7-3 to TRBJ2-7, with D unclear. The sequence came from a human donor in good health. CDR3 protein: CASSSRQPSWYEQYF. CDR3 nucleotides: TGTGCCAGCAGCTCCAGACAACCCAGCTGGTACGAGCAGTACTTC.